The sequence of this T cell receptor (beta chain) was determined in a study of blood T cell repertoires in COVID-19. This CDR3 is built from 15 residues. Original handling: Reference gene primer amplification in the assay estimated nucleated cell counts. The table came from immunoSEQ multiplex PCR; TCRdb's copy has only in-frame clones and leaves some out. The V and J calls and the clone size are those of that table, but D and trimming were determined from the DNA. The sample lists about 180,000 clones, roughly 84% occurring once. What was sequenced was peripheral blood. This receptor was taken from a woman aged 45-65 years with COVID-19, enrolled during active disease. The chain has TRBV21-1 and TRBJ2-7; the table gives TRBD1 as D, unverified against the DNA. TRBV21-1 is noted as a pseudogene. The CDR3: CASSKKGLVPYEQYF. The CDR3 DNA reads as TGTGCCAGCAGCAAAAAGGGGTTAGTGCCCTACGAGCAGTACTTC.